This TCR beta chain was recorded in a study of human CD8 memory T cell subsets. Study findings and constraints: Only one chain type (the T cell receptor beta chain) was sequenced in this study. Although both stem-like subsets shared clonotypes with effector memory cells, the stem-like memory and precursor exhausted T cell repertoires overlapped only minimally with each other. Higher diversity in stem-like memory T cells than in precursor exhausted T cells was suggested by Chao1 estimates.

The CDR3 is made up of 15 amino acids. V gave up 2 bases and J gave up 9 bases, with 17 bases separating them. Germline V gene data show CDR1 as MDHEN and CDR2 as SYDVKM. As concerns this clonotype: Its antigen is not identified.

UMI-labeled 5' RACE produced the TCR beta libraries. TCRdb re-analysed the 5' RACE reads in MiXCR, keeping a single row per CDR3 protein. The table includes more than 6,000 distinct CDR3 sequences, roughly 3.9% detected once. The sequenced sample consisted of CD8+ T cells from PBMCs. The gene calls are TRBV28 and TRBJ2-1; D assignment may be TRBD1 or TRBD2 (5 bases each). This TCR derives from a human donor in good health. The CDR3 loop reads CASSLRDRDMGEQFF. As DNA, the CDR3 is TGTGCCAGCAGTTTAAGGGACCGGGATATGGGTGAGCAGTTCTTC.